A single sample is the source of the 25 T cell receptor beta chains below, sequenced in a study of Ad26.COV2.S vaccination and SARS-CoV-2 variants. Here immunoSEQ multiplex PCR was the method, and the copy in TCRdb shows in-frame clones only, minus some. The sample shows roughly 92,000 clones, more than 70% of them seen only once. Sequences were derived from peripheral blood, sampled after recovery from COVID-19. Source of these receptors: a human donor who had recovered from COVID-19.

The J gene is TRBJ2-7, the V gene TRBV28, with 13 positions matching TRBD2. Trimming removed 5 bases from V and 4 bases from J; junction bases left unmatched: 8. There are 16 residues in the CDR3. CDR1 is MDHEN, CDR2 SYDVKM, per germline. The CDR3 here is CASSNAGTSGNYEQYF. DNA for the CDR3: TGTGCCAGCAGTAATGCCGGGACTAGCGGGAATTACGAGCAGTACTTC. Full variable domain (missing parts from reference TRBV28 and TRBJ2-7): DVKVTQSSRYLVKRTGEKVFLECVQDMDHENMFWYRQDPGLGLRLIYFSYDVKMKEKGDIPEGYSVSREKKERFSLILESASTNQTSMYLCASSNAGTSGNYEQYFGPGTRLTVT.

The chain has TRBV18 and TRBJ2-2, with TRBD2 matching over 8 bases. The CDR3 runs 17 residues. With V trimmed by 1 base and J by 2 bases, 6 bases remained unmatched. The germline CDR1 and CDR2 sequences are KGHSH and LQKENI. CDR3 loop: CASSPLPAGANTGELFF. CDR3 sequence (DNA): TGTGCCAGCTCACCACTCCCAGCGGGAGCTAACACCGGGGAGCTGTTTTTT.

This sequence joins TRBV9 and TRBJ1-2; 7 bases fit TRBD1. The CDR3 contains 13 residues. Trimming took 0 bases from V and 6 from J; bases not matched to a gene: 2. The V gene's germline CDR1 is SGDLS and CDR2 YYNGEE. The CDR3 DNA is TGTGCCAGCAGCGTAGTGGGGACAGATGGCTACACCTTC. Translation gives CASSVVGTDGYTF.

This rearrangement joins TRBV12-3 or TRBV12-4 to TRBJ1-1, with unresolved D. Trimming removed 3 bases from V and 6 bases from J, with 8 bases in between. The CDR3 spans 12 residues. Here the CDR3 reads CASSFGGAEAFF. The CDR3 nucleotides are TGTGCCAGCAGTTTTGGCGGGGCTGAAGCTTTCTTT.

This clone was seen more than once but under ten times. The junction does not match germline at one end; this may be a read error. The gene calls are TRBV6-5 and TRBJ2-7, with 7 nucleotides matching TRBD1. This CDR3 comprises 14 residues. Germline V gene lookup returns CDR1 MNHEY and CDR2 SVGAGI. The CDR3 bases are TGTGCCAGCAGTTACGGGACAGACTCCTACCAGCAGTACTTC. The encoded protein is CASSYGTDSYQQYF.

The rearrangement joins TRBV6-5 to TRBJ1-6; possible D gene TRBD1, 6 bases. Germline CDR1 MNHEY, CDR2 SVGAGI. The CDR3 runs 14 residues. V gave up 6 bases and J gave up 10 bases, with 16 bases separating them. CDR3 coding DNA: TGTGCCAGCAGCGTCGGGGGGGCCGGATCACCCCTCCACTTT. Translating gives CASSVGGAGSPLHF.

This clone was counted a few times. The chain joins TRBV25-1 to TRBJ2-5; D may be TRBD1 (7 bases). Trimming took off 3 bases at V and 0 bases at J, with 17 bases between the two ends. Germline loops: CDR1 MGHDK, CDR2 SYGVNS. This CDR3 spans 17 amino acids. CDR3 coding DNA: TGTGCCAGCAGTGAGGGGCAGGGGGGCATAAACCAAGAGACCCAGTACTTC. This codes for CASSEGQGGINQETQYF.

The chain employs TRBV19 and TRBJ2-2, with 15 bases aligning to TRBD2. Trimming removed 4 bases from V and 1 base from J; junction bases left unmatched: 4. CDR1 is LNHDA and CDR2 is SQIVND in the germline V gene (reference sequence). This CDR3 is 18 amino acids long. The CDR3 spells CASSTPGLAGGNTGELFF. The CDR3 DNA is TGTGCCAGTAGTACTCCGGGACTAGCGGGAGGGAACACCGGGGAGCTGTTTTTT.

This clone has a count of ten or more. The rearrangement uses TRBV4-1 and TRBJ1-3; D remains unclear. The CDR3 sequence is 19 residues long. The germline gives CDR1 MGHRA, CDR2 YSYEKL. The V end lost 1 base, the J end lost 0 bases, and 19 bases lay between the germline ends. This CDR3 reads CASSQVFMVQANSGNTIYF. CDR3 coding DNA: TGCGCCAGCAGCCAAGTTTTTATGGTGCAGGCGAACTCTGGAAACACCATATATTTT.

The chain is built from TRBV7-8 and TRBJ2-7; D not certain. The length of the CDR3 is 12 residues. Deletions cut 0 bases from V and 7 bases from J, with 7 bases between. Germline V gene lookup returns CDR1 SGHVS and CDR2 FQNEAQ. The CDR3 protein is CASSLAAQEQYF. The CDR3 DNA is TGTGCCAGCAGCTTAGCAGCCCAGGAGCAGTACTTC.

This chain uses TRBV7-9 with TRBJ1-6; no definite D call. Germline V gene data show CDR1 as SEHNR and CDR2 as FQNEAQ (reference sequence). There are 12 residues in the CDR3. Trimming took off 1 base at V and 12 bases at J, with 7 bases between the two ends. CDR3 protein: CASSLDGKPLHF. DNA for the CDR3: TGTGCCAGCAGCTTAGATGGTAAACCCCTCCACTTT.

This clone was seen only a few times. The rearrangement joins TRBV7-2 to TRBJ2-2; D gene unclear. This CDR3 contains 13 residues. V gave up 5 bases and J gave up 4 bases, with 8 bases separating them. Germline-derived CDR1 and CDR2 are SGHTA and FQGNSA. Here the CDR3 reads CASSAASTGELFF. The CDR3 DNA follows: TGTGCCAGCAGCGCTGCTAGCACCGGGGAGCTGTTTTTT.

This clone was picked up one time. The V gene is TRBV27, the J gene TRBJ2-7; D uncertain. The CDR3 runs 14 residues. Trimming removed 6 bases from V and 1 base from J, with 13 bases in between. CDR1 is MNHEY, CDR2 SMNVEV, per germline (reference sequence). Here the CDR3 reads CASRQTVNSYEQYF. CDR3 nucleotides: TGTGCCAGCAGGCAAACTGTGAATTCCTACGAGCAGTACTTC.

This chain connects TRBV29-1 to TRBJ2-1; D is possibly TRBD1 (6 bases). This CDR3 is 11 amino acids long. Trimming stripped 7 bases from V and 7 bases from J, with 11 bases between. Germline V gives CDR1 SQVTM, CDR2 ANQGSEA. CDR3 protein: CSAYTGNEQFF. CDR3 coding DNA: TGCAGCGCATACACAGGGAATGAGCAGTTCTTC.

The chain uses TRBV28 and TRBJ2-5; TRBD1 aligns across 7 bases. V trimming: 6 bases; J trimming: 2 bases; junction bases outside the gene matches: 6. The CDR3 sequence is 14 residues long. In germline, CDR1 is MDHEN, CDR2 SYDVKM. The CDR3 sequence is CASSRGQFQETQYF. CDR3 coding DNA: TGTGCCAGCAGCCGGGGACAGTTTCAAGAGACCCAGTACTTC.

CDR3 sequence (DNA): TGCAGCGTTCCGGACTCTGGAAACACCATATATTTT. Translation gives CSVPDSGNTIYF. The rearrangement uses TRBV29-1 and TRBJ1-3, with no clear D. The V end was cut by 5 bases, the J end by 0 bases, with 5 bases between. Per germline, CDR1 SQVTM and CDR2 ANQGSEA. CDR3 length: 12 residues. The full variable domain, rest sourced from reference TRBV29-1 and TRBJ1-3, is SAVISQKPSRDICQRGTSLTIQCQVDSQVTMMFWYRQQPGQSLTLIATANQGSEATYESGFVIDKFPISRPNLTFSTLTVSNMSPEDSSIYLCSVPDSGNTIYFGEGSWLTVV.

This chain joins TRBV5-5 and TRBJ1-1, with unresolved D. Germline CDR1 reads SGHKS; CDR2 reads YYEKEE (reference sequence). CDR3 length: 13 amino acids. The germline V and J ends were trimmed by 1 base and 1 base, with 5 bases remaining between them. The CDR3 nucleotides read TGTGCCAGCAGCTTGTATCGGAACACTGAAGCTTTCTTT. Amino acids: CASSLYRNTEAFF.

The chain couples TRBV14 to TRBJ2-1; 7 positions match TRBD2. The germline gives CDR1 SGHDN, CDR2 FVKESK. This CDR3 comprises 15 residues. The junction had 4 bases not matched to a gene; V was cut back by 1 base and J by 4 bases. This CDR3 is CASSQAGGSYNEQFF. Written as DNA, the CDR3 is TGTGCCAGCAGCCAAGCGGGGGGAAGTTACAATGAGCAGTTCTTC.

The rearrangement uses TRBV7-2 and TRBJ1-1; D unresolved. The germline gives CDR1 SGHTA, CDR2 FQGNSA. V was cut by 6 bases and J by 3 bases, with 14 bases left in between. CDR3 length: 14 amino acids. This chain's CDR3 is CASSKEISDTEAFF. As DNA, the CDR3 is TGTGCCAGCAGTAAAGAAATCTCTGACACTGAAGCTTTCTTT.

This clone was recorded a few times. The CDR3 sequence is CASSQADLASGRVAGELFF. The CDR3 DNA reads as TGTGCCAGCAGCCAAGCAGATCTGGCTAGCGGGAGGGTCGCCGGGGAGCTGTTTTTT. The chain couples TRBV4-2 to TRBJ2-2; 12 bases align to TRBD2. Germline trimming cut 1 base from V and 6 bases from J; bases unmatched to any gene: 12. The germline gives CDR1 LGHNA, CDR2 YNFKEQ. This CDR3 has 19 amino acids.

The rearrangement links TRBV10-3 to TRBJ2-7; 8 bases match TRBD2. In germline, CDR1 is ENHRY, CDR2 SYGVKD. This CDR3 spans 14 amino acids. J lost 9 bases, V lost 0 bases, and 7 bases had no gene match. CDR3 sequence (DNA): TGTGCCATCAGTGAGTCATGGACTAGCACCGTGCAGTACTTC. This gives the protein CAISESWTSTVQYF.

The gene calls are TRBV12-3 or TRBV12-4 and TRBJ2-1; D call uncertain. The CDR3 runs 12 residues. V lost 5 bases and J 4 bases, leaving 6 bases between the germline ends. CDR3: CASSPPYNEQFF. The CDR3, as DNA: TGTGCCAGCAGTCCCCCTTACAATGAGCAGTTCTTC.

CDR3: CASSLKWGDRESNYEQYF. CDR3 DNA sequence: TGCGCCAGCAGCTTAAAATGGGGGGACCGAGAATCCAACTACGAGCAGTACTTC. The rearrangement uses TRBV5-1 and TRBJ2-7; a possible D gene is TRBD2 (6 bases). The length of the CDR3 is 18 residues. V was trimmed by 2 bases and J by 3 bases, leaving 24 bases between them. The V gene's germline CDR1 is SGHRS and CDR2 YFSETQ.

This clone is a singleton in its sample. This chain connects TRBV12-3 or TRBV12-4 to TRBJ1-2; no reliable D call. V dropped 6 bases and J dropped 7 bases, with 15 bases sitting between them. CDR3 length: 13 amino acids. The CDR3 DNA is TGTGCCAGCAGCCATCGGCGGCTAGGTGGCTACACCTTC. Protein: CASSHRRLGGYTF.

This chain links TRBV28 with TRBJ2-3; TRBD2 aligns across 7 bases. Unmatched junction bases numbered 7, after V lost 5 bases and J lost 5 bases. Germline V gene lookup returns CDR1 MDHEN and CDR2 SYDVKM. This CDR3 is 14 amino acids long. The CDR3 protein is CASSEGGSEDTQYF. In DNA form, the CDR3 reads TGTGCCAGCAGTGAGGGCGGGAGTGAAGATACGCAGTATTTT. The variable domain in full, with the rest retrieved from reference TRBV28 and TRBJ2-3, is DVKVTQSSRYLVKRTGEKVFLECVQDMDHENMFWYRQDPGLGLRLIYFSYDVKMKEKGDIPEGYSVSREKKERFSLILESASTNQTSMYLCASSEGGSEDTQYFGPGTRLTVL.